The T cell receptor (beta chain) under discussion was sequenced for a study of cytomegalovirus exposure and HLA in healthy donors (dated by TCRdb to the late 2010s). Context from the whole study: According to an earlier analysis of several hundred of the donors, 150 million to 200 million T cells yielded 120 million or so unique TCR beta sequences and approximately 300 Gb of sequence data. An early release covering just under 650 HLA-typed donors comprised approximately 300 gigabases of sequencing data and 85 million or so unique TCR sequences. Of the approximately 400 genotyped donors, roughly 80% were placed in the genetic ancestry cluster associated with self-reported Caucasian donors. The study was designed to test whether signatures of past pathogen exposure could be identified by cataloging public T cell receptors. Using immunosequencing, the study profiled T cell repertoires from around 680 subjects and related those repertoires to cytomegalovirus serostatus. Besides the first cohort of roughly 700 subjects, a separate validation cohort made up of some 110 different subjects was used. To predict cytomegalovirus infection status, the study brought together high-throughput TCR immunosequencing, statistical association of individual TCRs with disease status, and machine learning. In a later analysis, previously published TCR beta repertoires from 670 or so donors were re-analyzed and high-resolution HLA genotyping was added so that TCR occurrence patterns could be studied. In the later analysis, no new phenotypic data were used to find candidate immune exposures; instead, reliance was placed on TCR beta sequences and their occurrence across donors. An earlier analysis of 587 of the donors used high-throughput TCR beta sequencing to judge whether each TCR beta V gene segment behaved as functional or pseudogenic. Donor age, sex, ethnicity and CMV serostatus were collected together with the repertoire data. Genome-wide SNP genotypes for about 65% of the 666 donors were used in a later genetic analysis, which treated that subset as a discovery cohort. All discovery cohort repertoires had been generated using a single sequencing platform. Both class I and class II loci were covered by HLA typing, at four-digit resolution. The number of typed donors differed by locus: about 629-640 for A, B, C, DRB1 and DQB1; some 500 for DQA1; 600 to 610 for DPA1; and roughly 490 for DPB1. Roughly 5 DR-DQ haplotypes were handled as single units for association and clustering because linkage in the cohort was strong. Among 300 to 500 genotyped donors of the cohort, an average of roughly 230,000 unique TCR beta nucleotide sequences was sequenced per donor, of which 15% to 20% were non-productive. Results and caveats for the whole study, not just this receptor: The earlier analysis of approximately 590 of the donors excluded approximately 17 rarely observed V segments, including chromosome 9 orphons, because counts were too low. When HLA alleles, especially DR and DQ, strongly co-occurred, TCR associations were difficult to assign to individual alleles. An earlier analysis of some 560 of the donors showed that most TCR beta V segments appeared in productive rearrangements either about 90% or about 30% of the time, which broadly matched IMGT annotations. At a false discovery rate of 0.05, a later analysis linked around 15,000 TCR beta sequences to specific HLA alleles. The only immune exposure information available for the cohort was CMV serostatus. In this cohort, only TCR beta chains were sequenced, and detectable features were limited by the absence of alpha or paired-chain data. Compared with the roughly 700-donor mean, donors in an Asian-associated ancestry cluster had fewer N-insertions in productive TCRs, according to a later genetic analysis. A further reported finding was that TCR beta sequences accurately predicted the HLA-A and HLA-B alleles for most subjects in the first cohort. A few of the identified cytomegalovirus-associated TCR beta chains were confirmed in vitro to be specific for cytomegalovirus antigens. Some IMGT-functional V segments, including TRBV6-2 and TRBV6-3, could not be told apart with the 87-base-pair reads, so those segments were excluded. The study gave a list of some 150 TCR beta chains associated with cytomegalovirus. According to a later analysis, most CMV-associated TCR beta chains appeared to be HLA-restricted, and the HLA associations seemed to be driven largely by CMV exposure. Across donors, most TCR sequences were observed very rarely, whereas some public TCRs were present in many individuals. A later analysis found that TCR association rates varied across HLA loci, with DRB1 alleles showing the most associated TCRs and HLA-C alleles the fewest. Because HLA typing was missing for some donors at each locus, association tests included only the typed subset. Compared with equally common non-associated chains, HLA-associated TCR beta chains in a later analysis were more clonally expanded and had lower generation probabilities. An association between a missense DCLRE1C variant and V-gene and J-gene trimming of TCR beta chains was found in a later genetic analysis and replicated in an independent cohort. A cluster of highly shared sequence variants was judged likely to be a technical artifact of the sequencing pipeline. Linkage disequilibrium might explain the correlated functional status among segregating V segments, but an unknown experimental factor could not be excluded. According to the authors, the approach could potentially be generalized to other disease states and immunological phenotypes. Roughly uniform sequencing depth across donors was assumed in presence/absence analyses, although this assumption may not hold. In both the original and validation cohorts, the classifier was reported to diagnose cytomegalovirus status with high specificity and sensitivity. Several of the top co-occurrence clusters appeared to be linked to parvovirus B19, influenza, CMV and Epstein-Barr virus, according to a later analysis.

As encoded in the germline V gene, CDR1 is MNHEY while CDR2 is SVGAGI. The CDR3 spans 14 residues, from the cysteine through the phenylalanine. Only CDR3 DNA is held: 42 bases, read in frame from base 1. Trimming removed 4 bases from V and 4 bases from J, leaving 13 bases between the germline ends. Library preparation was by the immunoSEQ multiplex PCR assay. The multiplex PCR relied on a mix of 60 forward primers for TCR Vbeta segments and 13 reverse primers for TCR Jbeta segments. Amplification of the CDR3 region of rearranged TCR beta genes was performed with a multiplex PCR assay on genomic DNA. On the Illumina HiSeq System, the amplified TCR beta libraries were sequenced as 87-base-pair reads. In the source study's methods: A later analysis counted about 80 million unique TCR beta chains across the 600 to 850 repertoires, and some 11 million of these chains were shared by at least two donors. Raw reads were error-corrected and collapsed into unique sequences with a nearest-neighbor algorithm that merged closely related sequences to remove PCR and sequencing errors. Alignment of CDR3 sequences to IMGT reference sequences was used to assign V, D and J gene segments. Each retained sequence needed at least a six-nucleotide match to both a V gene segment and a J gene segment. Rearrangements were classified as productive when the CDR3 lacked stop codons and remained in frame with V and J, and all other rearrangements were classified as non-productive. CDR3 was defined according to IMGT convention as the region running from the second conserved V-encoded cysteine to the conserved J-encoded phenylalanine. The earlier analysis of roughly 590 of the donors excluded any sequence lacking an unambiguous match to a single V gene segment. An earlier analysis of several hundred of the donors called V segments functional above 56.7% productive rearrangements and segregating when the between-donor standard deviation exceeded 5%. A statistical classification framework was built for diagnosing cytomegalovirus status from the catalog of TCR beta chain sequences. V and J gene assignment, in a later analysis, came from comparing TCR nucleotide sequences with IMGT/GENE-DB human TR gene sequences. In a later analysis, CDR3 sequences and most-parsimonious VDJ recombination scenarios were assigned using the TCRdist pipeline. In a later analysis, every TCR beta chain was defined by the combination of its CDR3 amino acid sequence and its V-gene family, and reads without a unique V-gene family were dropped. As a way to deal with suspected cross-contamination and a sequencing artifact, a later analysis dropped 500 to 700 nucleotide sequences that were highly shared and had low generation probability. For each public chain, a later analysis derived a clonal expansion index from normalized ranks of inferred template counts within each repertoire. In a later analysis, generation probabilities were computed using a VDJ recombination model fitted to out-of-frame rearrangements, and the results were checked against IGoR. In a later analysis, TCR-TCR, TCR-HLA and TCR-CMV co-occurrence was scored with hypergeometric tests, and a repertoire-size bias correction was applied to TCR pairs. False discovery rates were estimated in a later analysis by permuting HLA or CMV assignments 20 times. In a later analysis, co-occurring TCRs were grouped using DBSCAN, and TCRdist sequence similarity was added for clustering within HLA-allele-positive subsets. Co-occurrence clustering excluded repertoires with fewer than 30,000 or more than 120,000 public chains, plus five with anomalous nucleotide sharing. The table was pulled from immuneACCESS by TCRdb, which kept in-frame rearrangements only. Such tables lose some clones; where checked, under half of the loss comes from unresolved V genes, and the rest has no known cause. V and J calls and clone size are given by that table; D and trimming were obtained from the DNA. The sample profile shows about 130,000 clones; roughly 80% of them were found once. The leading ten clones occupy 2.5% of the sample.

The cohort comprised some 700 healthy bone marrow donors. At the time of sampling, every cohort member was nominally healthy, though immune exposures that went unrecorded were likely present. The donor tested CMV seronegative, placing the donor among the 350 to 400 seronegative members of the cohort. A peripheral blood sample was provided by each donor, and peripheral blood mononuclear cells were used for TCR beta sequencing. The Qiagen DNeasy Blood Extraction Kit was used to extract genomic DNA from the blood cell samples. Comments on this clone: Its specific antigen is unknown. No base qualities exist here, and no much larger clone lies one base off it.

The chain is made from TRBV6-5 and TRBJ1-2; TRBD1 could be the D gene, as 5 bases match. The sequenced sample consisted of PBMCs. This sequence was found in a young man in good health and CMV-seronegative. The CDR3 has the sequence CASSSPGKAYGYTF. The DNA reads TGTGCCAGCAGTTCCCCAGGGAAAGCCTATGGCTACACCTTC.